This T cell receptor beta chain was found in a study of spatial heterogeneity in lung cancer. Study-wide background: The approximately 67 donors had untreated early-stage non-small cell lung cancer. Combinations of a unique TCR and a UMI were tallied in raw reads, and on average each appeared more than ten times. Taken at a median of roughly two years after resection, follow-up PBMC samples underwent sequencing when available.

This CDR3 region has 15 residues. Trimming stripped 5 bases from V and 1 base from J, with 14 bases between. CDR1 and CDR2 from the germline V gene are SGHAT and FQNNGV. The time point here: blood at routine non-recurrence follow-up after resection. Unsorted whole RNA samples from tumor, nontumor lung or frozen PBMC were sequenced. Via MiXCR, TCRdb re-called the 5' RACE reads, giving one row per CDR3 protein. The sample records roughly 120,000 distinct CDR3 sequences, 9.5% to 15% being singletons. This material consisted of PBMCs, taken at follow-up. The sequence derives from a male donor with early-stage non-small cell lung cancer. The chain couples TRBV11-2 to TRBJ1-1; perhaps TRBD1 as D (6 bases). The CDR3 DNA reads TGTGCCAGCAGCAACAGGGAGAGGGCGAACACTGAAGCTTTCTTT. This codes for CASSNRERANTEAFF.